The TCR beta chain under discussion was sequenced for a study of OX40 agonist ivuxolimab in advanced cancers. Study-level background: While on treatment, patients had intravenous ivuxolimab at 0.01 to 10 mg/kg every 2 weeks. Study results and caveats: Expanded clones were, on average, more numerous among CD8+ T cells than CD4+.

Sequenced by immunoSEQ multiplex PCR; TCRdb stores in-frame clones only, minus some. The sample lists about 61,000 clones; around 93% were seen once. In this sample, this clone turned up a few times. The antigen is undetermined. Per germline, CDR1 SGHNT and CDR2 YYREEE (reference sequence). CDR3 length: 16 amino acids. The V end was cut by 4 bases, the J end by 1 base, with 17 bases between. The sample here was CD4+ or CD8+ T cells sorted from blood, taken in a trial of the OX40 agonist ivuxolimab. This sequence was found in an adult with an advanced solid tumor such as melanoma, head and neck, liver or kidney cancer. The gene calls are TRBV5-4 and TRBJ1-1; tentatively, D is TRBD1 (6 bases). The CDR3 DNA reads as TGTGCCAGCAGCCAAGGCCCAGGGGTCCGGAACACTGAAGCTTTCTTT. Translated, it gives CASSQGPGVRNTEAFF.